These 13 T cell receptor beta chains were sequenced from one sample in a study of radiotherapy plus CTLA-4 blockade in lung cancer. Profiled with immunoSEQ multiplex PCR; TCRdb holds only in-frame clones, not every one. Among around 29,000 clones, 75% to 85% were seen once, and the ten largest hold around 24%. The sample was peripheral blood, taken from a patient treated with radiotherapy plus ipilimumab. The receptors here all came from a human donor with non-small cell lung cancer that progressed on radiotherapy plus ipilimumab.

V gene TRBV2 combines with J gene TRBJ2-5; D gene unclear. Germline CDR1 is SNHLY and CDR2 is FYNNEI. V shed 6 bases and J shed 0 bases, with 11 bases lying between them. CDR3 length: 14 amino acids. CDR3 sequence reads: CASSPHPDQETQYF. The CDR3 DNA reads as TGTGCCAGCAGCCCCCACCCAGACCAAGAGACCCAGTACTTC.

The V call is TRBV4-3, the J call TRBJ1-3; 7 bases line up with TRBD1. Germline lookup yields CDR1 LGHNA and CDR2 YSLEER. This CDR3 has 19 amino acids. The trim removed 0 bases at V and 0 bases at J, leaving 11 bases unmatched. This chain's CDR3 is CASSQDWRTGARSGNTIYF. The CDR3 DNA follows: TGCGCCAGCAGCCAAGATTGGAGAACAGGGGCCCGCTCTGGAAACACCATATATTTT.

V is TRBV18 and J is TRBJ2-7; possibly TRBD1 for D (5 bases). This CDR3 comprises 14 residues. Germline lookup yields CDR1 KGHSH and CDR2 LQKENI. The germline V and J ends were trimmed by 2 bases and 3 bases, with 11 bases remaining between them. The DNA for the CDR3 is TGTGCCAGCTCACCATCTGATAGGGGCTACGAGCAGTACTTC. It yields the protein CASSPSDRGYEQYF.

This clone was recorded only once. The V and J genes are TRBV9 and TRBJ1-1; D perhaps matches TRBD1 (6 bases). Between the trimmed V and J ends, which lost 4 bases and 5 bases, there was a span of 15 bases. Germline CDR1 and CDR2: SGDLS and YYNGEE. The CDR3 sequence is 14 residues long. The CDR3 bases are TGTGCCAGCAGCCAATTCCCCAGGGGTACTGAAGCTTTCTTT. Amino acids: CASSQFPRGTEAFF.

The chain employs TRBV27 and TRBJ2-7; tentative D call: TRBD2 (7 bases). V lost 2 bases to trimming and J lost 5 bases, with 10 bases between them. The germline gives CDR1 MNHEY, CDR2 SMNVEV (reference sequence). The CDR3 covers 13 residues. CDR3 coding DNA: TGTGCCAGCAGTTTACGGGGGGCTGACGAGCAGTACTTC. This sequence encodes CASSLRGADEQYF.

This clone was seen only a few times. The chain employs TRBV7-9 and TRBJ1-2; D is unclear. The V and J ends lost 3 bases and 11 bases respectively, with 7 bases between them. This CDR3 is 10 amino acids long. CDR1 SEHNR and CDR2 FQNEAQ come from the germline V gene (reference sequence). The DNA for the CDR3 is TGTGCCAGCAGCTTGCGAGGTTACACCTTC. Its translation is CASSLRGYTF. Full variable domain (rest looked up from reference TRBV7-9 and TRBJ1-2): DTGVSQNPRHKITKRGQNVTFRCDPISEHNRLYWYRQTLGQGPEFLTYFQNEAQLEKSRLLSDRFSAERPKGSFSTLEIQRTEQGDSAMYLCASSLRGYTFGSGTRLTVV.

The chain is built from TRBV12-5 and TRBJ2-7; D possibly corresponds to TRBD2 (5 bases). V was cut by 3 bases and J by 2 bases, with 14 bases left in between. The CDR3 totals 15 residues. Per the germline V gene, CDR1 is LGHNT and CDR2 is FRNRAP. CDR3 nucleotides: TGTGCTAGTGGTTTATCCCACGGGGAGCCCTACGAGCAGTACTTC. It yields the protein CASGLSHGEPYEQYF.

The CDR3 loop is CASLRDNPPYEQYF. The CDR3 nucleotides read TGTGCCAGCCTCCGGGACAATCCACCCTACGAGCAGTACTTC. The V gene is TRBV6-1, the J gene TRBJ2-7, with TRBD1 as a possible D gene (6 bases). Trimming pared 8 bases from V and 2 bases from J, leaving 16 bases between. The CDR3 loop spans 14 amino acids. The germline gives CDR1 MNHNS, CDR2 SASEGT.

The chain couples TRBV7-2 to TRBJ2-2; TRBD2 is a possible D gene (7 bases). CDR3 length: 15 amino acids. V lost 7 bases to trimming and J lost 6 bases, with 18 bases between them. CDR1 SGHTA and CDR2 FQGNSA come from the germline V gene. The CDR3 sequence is CASNELGGGPGELFF. The CDR3 nucleotides read TGTGCCAGCAACGAGTTGGGGGGGGGCCCCGGGGAGCTGTTTTTT.

This clone was picked up a small number of times. The chain employs TRBV5-1 and TRBJ2-7, with 12 bases that match TRBD2. The CDR3 covers 15 residues. CDR1 is SGHRS, CDR2 YFSETQ, per germline. Trimming cost V 4 bases and J 2 bases; bases outside gene matches: 4. CDR3: CASSNRTSGAYEQYF. CDR3 nucleotides: TGCGCCAGCAGCAACCGGACTAGCGGGGCCTACGAGCAGTACTTC.

The chain uses TRBV7-9 and TRBJ2-3; 7 bases fit TRBD2. The germline CDR1 and CDR2 sequences are SEHNR and FQNEAQ (reference sequence). Trimming at V came to 4 bases and at J to 1 base, leaving 5 bases not matched to a gene. CDR3 length: 15 residues. CDR3 sequence (DNA): TGTGCCAGCAGCTCGTCCACTAGCGGCACAGATACGCAGTATTTT. Its translation: CASSSSTSGTDTQYF. The full variable domain, its missing parts supplied by reference TRBV7-9 and TRBJ2-3, is DTGVSQNPRHKITKRGQNVTFRCDPISEHNRLYWYRQTLGQGPEFLTYFQNEAQLEKSRLLSDRFSAERPKGSFSTLEIQRTEQGDSAMYLCASSSSTSGTDTQYFGPGTRLTVL.

The gene calls are TRBV10-3 and TRBJ2-5, with D tentatively TRBD1 (5 bases). This CDR3 has 14 amino acids. Trimming took off 5 bases at V and 0 bases at J, with 10 bases between the two ends. Germline CDR1 reads ENHRY; CDR2 reads SYGVKD. CDR3 sequence: CAISHQGNQETQYF. CDR3 coding DNA: TGTGCCATCAGTCATCAGGGAAACCAAGAGACCCAGTACTTC.

This clone was seen only a few times. This chain joins TRBV4-3 and TRBJ2-2; D may be TRBD2 (5 bases). Trimming cost V 4 bases and J 0 bases, with 9 bases left between them. The length of the CDR3 is 15 residues. From germline, CDR1 is LGHNA and CDR2 YSLEER. In DNA, the CDR3 is TGCGCCAGCAGCCTGTCAGCGGCGAACACCGGGGAGCTGTTTTTT. As protein: CASSLSAANTGELFF.